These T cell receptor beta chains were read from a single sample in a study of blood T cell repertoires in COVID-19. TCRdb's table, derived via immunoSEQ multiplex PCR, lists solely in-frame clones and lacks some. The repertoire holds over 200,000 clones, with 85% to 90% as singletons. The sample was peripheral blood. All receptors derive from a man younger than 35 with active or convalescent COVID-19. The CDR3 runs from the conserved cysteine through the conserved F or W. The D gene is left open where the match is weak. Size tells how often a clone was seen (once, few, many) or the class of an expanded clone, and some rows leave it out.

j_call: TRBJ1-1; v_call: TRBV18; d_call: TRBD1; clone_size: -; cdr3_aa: CASSLDRGAEAFF; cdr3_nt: TGTGCCAGCTCACTAGACAGGGGAGCTGAAGCTTTCTTT
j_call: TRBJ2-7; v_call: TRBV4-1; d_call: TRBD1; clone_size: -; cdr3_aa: CASSQPGQGVREQYF; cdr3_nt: TGCGCCAGCAGCCAACCGGGACAGGGGGTGAGGGAGCAGTACTTC
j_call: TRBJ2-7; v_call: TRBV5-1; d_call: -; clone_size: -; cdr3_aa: CASSLDRPPYEQYF; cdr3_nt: TGCGCCAGCAGCTTGGACAGGCCCCCCTACGAGCAGTACTTC
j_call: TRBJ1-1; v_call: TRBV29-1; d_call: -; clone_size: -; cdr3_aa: CSVEGLVGARTEAFF; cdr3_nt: TGCAGCGTTGAAGGTTTGGTGGGGGCTCGGACTGAAGCTTTCTTT
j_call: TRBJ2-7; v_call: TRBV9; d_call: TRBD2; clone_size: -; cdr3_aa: CASSNEREGYEQYF; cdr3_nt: TGTGCCAGCAGCAATGAGCGGGAGGGCTACGAGCAGTACTTC
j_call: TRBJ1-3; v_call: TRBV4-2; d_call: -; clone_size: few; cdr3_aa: CASSQEGAGRNTIYF; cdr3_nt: TGTGCCAGCAGCCAAGAAGGGGCAGGCAGAAACACCATATATTTT
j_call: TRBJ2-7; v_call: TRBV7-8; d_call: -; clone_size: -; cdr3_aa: CASSPKSGVRDEQYF; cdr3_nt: TGTGCCAGCAGCCCCAAGTCAGGGGTGAGGGACGAGCAGTACTTC
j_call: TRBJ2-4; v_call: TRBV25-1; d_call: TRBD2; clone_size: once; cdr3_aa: CASGGTSGGRQNIQYF; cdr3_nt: TGTGCCAGCGGAGGGACTAGCGGGGGTCGGCAAAACATTCAGTACTTC
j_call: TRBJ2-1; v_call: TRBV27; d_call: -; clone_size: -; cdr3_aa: CASGGIFPYNEQFF; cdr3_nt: TGTGCCAGCGGAGGGATCTTCCCCTACAATGAGCAGTTCTTC
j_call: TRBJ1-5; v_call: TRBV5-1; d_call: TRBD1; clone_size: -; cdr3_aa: CASSLNRDRVYQPQHF; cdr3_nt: TGCGCCAGCAGCTTAAACCGGGACAGGGTTTATCAGCCCCAGCATTTT
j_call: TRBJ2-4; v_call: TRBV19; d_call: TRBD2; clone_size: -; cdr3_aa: CASSTSGRVRENIQYF; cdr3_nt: TGTGCCAGTAGTACAAGCGGGAGAGTTAGGGAAAACATTCAGTACTTC
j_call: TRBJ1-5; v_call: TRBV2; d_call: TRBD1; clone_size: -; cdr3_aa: CASEGTGESQHF; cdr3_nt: TGTGCCAGCGAGGGAACAGGGGAGAGCCAGCATTTT
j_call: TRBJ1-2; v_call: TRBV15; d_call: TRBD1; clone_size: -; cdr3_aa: CATSPVTGTNYGYTF; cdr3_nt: TGTGCCACCAGCCCAGTGACAGGGACTAACTATGGCTACACCTTC
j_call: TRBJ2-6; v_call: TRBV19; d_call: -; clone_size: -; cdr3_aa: CASSIVDIRSSGANVLTF; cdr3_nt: TGTGCCAGTAGTATTGTTGACATCCGCTCCTCTGGGGCCAACGTCCTGACTTTC
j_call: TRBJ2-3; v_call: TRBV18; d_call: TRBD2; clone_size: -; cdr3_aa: CASSPPRERTDTQYF; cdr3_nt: TGTGCCAGCTCACCACCGCGGGAGCGCACAGATACGCAGTATTTT
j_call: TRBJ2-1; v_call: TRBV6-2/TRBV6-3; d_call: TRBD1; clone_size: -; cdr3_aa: CASSPSGGSRYNEQFF; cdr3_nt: TGTGCCAGCAGTCCCTCAGGGGGCTCGAGGTACAATGAGCAGTTCTTC
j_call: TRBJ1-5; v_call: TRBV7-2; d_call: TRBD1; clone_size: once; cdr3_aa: CASSRTGGNQPQHF; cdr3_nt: TGTGCCAGCAGCAGGACAGGGGGCAATCAGCCCCAGCATTTT
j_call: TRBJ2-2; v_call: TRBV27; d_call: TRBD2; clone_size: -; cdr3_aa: CASSGPGLAGGWDTGELFF; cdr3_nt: TGTGCCAGCAGTGGTCCGGGACTAGCGGGAGGGTGGGACACCGGGGAGCTGTTTTTT
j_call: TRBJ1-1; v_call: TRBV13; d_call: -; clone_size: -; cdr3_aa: CASSEIMNTEAFF; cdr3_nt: TGTGCCAGCAGCGAGATTATGAACACTGAAGCTTTCTTT
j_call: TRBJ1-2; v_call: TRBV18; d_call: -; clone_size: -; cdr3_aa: CASSPPGADYGYTF; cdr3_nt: TGTGCCAGCTCACCACCCGGAGCGGACTATGGCTACACCTTC
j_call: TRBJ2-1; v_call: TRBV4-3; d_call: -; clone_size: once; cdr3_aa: CASSQESQNSYNEQFF; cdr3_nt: TGCGCCAGCAGCCAAGAATCACAAAACTCCTACAATGAGCAGTTCTTC
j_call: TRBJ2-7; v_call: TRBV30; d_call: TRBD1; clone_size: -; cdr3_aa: CAWRGQGAYEQYF; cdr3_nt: TGTGCCTGGAGGGGACAGGGGGCCTACGAGCAGTACTTC